The next 5 T cell receptor beta chains were all read from a single sample in a study of CD8 T cells in Susac syndrome. RNA totalling roughly 0.45 to 1 ug underwent reverse transcription with random hexamers. TCRdb re-called the immunoSEQ multiplex PCR reads with MiXCR, one entry per CDR3 protein. The sample lists fewer than 200,000 distinct CDR3 sequences; 90% to 95% were seen once. The source material was CD4+ T cells from PBMCs. These receptor sequences come from a human donor in good health.

This clonotype was seen more than once but under ten times. This chain joins TRBV28 and TRBJ1-6; TRBD1 is a possible D gene (6 bases). Germline V CDR1 and CDR2: MDHEN, SYDVKM. This CDR3 comprises 13 residues. The V gene lost 6 bases and the J gene lost 9 bases, with 12 bases spanning the gap. This CDR3 is CASSPEGGSPLHF. DNA of the CDR3: TGTGCCAGCAGCCCTGAGGGGGGTTCACCCCTCCACTTT.

The chain is built from TRBV6-4 and TRBJ2-2; 8 bases are shared with TRBD1. Unmatched junction bases numbered 5, after V lost 6 bases and J lost 2 bases. This CDR3 region has 15 residues. Germline assignment: CDR1 MRHNA and CDR2 SNTAGT. The CDR3 spells CASSGTGPNTGELFF. The CDR3 nucleotides are TGTGCCAGCAGCGGGACAGGACCCAACACCGGGGAGCTGTTTTTT.

The chain employs TRBV11-2 and TRBJ2-3, with D unclear. Germline CDR1 is SGHAT and CDR2 is FQNNGV. This CDR3 is built from 9 residues. V lost 7 bases, J lost 4 bases, and 0 bases lay in between. CDR3 sequence: CASTDTQYF. CDR3 in DNA: TGTGCCAGCACAGATACGCAGTATTTT.

The chain employs TRBV30 and TRBJ1-2; D gene uncertain. Germline V lookup: CDR1 GTSNPN, CDR2 SVGIG (reference sequence). The CDR3 runs 10 residues. Trimming removed 4 bases from V and 8 bases from J, with 8 bases in between. The CDR3 DNA is TGTGCCTGGATCGGAGAGGGCTACACCTTC. It encodes CAWIGEGYTF.

The CDR3 spells CASSQETGRGGYTF. CDR3 coding DNA: TGCGCCAGCAGCCAAGAGACGGGCCGGGGAGGCTACACCTTC. This chain uses TRBV4-3 with TRBJ1-2; D remains unclear. The CDR3 is 14 residues long. Germline V gives CDR1 LGHNA, CDR2 YSLEER. Deletions cut 0 bases from V and 8 bases from J, with 13 bases between.